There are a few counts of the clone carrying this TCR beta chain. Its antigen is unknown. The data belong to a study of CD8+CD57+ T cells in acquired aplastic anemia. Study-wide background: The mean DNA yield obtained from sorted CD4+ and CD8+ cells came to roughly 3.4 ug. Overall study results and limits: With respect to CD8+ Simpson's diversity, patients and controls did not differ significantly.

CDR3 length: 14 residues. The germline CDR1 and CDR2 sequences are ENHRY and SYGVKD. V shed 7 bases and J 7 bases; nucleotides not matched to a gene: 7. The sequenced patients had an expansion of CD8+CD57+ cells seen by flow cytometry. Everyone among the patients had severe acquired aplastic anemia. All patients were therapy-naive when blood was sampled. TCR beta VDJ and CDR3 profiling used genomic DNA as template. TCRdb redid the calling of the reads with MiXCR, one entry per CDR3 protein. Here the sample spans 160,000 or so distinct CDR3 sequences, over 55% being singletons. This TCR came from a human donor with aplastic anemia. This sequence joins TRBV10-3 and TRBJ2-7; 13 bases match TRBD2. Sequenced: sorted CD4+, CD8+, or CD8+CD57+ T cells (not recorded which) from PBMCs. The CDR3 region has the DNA TGTGCCATCACCACTAGCGGGAGGGCGGGTGAGCAGTACTTC. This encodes CAITTSGRAGEQYF.